This TCR beta chain stems from a study of PD-1 blockade in classical Hodgkin lymphoma. Study-level points and caveats: Newly diagnosed patients were reported to exhibit reduced baseline TCR diversity relative to healthy donors. Patients with a complete response exhibited baseline diversity comparable to newly diagnosed patients.

Sequencing was performed with immunoSEQ multiplex PCR; in TCRdb, only in-frame clones are kept and a portion is missing. Among roughly 6,900 clones listed, 65% to 90% were seen once. The CDR3 runs 15 residues. V trimming: 9 bases; J trimming: 3 bases; junction bases outside the gene matches: 12. Germline CDR1 and CDR2: SNHLY and FYNNEI. About this clone: The antigen is not known.

The time point denotes: cycle 4 day 1 (C4D1), after less than 7 weeks of nivolumab. Relapse was seen in all patients after autologous stem cell transplantation, and brentuximab vedotin exposure was variable. The material was peripheral blood mononuclear cells (PBMCs), obtained before the fourth cycle of nivolumab. The sequence was obtained from a human donor with classical Hodgkin lymphoma. J is TRBJ2-5 and V is TRBV2; the match to TRBD2 covers 8 bases. The CDR3 sequence is CASGGPGGPKETQYF. Here the CDR3 DNA reads TGTGCCAGTGGGGGACCGGGAGGGCCAAAAGAGACCCAGTACTTC.